These 23 T cell receptor beta chains were sequenced from one sample in a study of shared clonotypes between healthy human individuals. Data came from immunoSEQ multiplex PCR; TCRdb stores just in-frame clones and leaves some out. The sample shows 2 million to 2.5 million clones, roughly 96% of them seen only once. The specimen was naive CD4+ T cells sorted from blood. Documented subset: CD45RA+ positively selected. These receptors all stem from a man in his late teens or twenties in good health.

V is TRBV18 and J is TRBJ2-7; D perhaps matches TRBD1 (6 bases). This CDR3 comprises 13 residues. CDR1 KGHSH and CDR2 LQKENI come from the germline V gene. The germline V and J ends were trimmed by 3 bases and 4 bases, with 10 bases remaining between them. The CDR3 sequence: CASSPGAPYEQYF. DNA of the CDR3: TGTGCCAGCTCACCGGGGGCACCGTACGAGCAGTACTTC. The variable domain in full, with the rest retrieved from reference TRBV18 and TRBJ2-7, is NAGVMQNPRHLVRRRGQEARLRCSPMKGHSHVYWYRQLPEEGLKFMVYLQKENIIDESGMPKERFSAEFPKEGPSILRIQQVVRGDSAAYFCASSPGAPYEQYFGPGTRLTVT.

This chain uses TRBV5-1 with TRBJ2-1, with a possible D match to TRBD1 (6 bases). Germline CDR1 and CDR2: SGHRS and YFSETQ. The CDR3 sequence is 15 residues long. Trimming cost V 4 bases and J 6 bases, with 17 bases left between them. The CDR3 DNA follows: TGCGCCAGCAGCATGGACAGCTCGAGGTTCAATGAGCAGTTCTTC. It translates to CASSMDSSRFNEQFF. The whole variable domain, remainder taken from reference TRBV5-1 and TRBJ2-1, is KAGVTQTPRYLIKTRGQQVTLSCSPISGHRSVSWYQQTPGQGLQFLFEYFSETQRNKGNFPGRFSGRQFSNSRSEMNVSTLELGDSALYLCASSMDSSRFNEQFFGPGTRLTVL.

The J gene is TRBJ1-1, the V gene TRBV9; TRBD1 aligns across 7 bases. Germline CDR1 SGDLS, CDR2 YYNGEE. The CDR3 consists of 15 residues. After removal of 1 base from V and 2 bases from J, the junction contained 5 bases not matched to a gene. CDR3: CASSVRTGTNTEAFF. As DNA, the CDR3 is TGTGCCAGCAGCGTAAGGACAGGCACCAACACTGAAGCTTTCTTT.

The rearrangement uses TRBV10-3 and TRBJ2-7; perhaps D is TRBD1 or TRBD2 (5 bases each). V lost 2 bases and J lost 1, with 9 bases in between. CDR3 size: 14 residues. Germline CDR1 and CDR2: ENHRY and SYGVKD. The CDR3 sequence: CAISEQGPSYEQYF. The CDR3 DNA follows: TGTGCCATCAGTGAGCAGGGACCGTCCTACGAGCAGTACTTC.

In regard to this clone: The same CDR3 also results from other DNA sequences found in this sample. In DNA form, the CDR3 reads TGTGCCAGCAGCTTAAGCCAGAACACTGAAGCTTTCTTT. Its protein product is CASSLSQNTEAFF. The chain couples TRBV7-9 to TRBJ1-1; D is unclear. In germline, CDR1 is SEHNR, CDR2 FQNEAQ (reference sequence). V was trimmed by 2 bases and J by 1 base, leaving 5 bases between them. This CDR3 is 13 amino acids long.

The chain recombines TRBV19 with TRBJ1-2, with a tentative D call TRBD1 (6 bases). CDR3 length: 13 residues. Per germline, CDR1 LNHDA and CDR2 SQIVND (reference sequence). Trimming took off 3 bases at V and 8 bases at J, with 13 bases between the two ends. CDR3 region: CASSIGGQRGYTF. DNA for the CDR3: TGTGCCAGTAGTATTGGGGGGCAACGAGGCTACACCTTC.

The rearrangement links TRBV18 to TRBJ2-3, with 10 nucleotides matching TRBD2. With 5 bases clipped from V and 0 bases from J, the junction kept 2 bases outside the gene matches. This CDR3 is built from 15 residues. Germline assignment: CDR1 KGHSH and CDR2 LQKENI. The CDR3 DNA sequence: TGTGCCAGCTCAGGAGCGGGAGGGAGCACAGATACGCAGTATTTT. Translated, it gives CASSGAGGSTDTQYF.

J is TRBJ2-2 and V is TRBV29-1; the D is unclear. The germline V gene encodes CDR1 SQVTM and CDR2 ANQGSEA. The CDR3 totals 12 residues. V lost 2 bases to trimming and J lost 6 bases, with 7 bases between them. The CDR3 DNA reads TGCAGCGTTGAAATCCTCCCCGGGGAGCTGTTTTTT. Translating it yields CSVEILPGELFF.

J is TRBJ1-4 and V is TRBV11-2; D gene unclear. Per germline, CDR1 SGHAT and CDR2 FQNNGV. V lost 6 bases to trimming and J lost 5 bases, with 13 bases between them. The CDR3 is 14 amino acids. CDR3 residues: CASRRPIGNEKLFF. CDR3 sequence (DNA): TGTGCCAGCAGAAGACCGATAGGGAATGAAAAACTGTTTTTT. The entire variable domain, with the rest obtained from reference TRBV11-2 and TRBJ1-4, is as follows: EAGVAQSPRYKIIEKRQSVAFWCNPISGHATLYWYQQILGQGPKLLIQFQNNGVVDDSQLPKDRFSAERLKGVDSTLKIQPAKLEDSAVYLCASRRPIGNEKLFFGSGTQLSVL.

Note on this clone: One junction end does not reproduce the germline sequence, and a read error may be involved. This sequence joins TRBV6-7 and TRBJ2-1, with a possible D match to TRBD2 (6 bases). TRBV6-7 is designated an ORF whose function remains uncertain. The CDR3 extends over 18 amino acids. CDR3 in amino acids: CASTYPSCAPEGNNEQFF. The CDR3 DNA reads TGTGCCAGCACTTACCCTAGTTGCGCCCCGGAGGGAAACAATGAGCAGTTCTTC.

This sequence joins TRBV5-1 and TRBJ2-1; D may correspond to TRBD1 or TRBD2 (5 bases each). This CDR3 has 16 amino acids. Deletions cut 0 bases from V and 8 bases from J, with 18 bases between. CDR1 SGHRS and CDR2 YFSETQ come from the germline V gene. The CDR3 DNA is TGCGCCAGCAGCTTGGGTTTACGGGACCTCGGCGATGAGCAGTTCTTC. Protein: CASSLGLRDLGDEQFF.

This CDR3 is CASSLVGGEQFF. The CDR3 bases are TGTGCCAGCAGCTTAGTAGGGGGCGAGCAGTTCTTC. The J gene is TRBJ2-1, the V gene TRBV7-2, with 7 bases identical to TRBD1. Losses at the gene ends were 1 base for V and 10 bases for J; bases not matched to a gene: 1. The V gene's germline CDR1 is SGHTA and CDR2 FQGNSA. This CDR3 has 12 residues. Using reference TRBV7-2 and TRBJ2-1 for the parts outside the CDR3, the full variable domain is GAGVSQSPSNKVTEKGKDVELRCDPISGHTALYWYRQSLGQGLEFLIYFQGNSAPDKSGLPSDRFSAERTGGSVSTLTIQRTQQEDSAVYLCASSLVGGEQFFGPGTRLTVL.

The chain combines TRBV5-1 with TRBJ2-7, with 14 nucleotides matching TRBD2. CDR1 SGHRS and CDR2 YFSETQ come from the germline V gene. The CDR3 covers 17 residues. With 4 bases clipped from V and 1 base from J, the junction kept 7 bases outside the gene matches. Written as DNA, the CDR3 is TGCGCCAGCAGCCACGGGACTAGCGGGAGAGCTTCCTACGAGCAGTACTTC. Encoded protein: CASSHGTSGRASYEQYF.

Points on this clone: Mismatch with germline at one junction end may stem from a read error. The rearrangement links TRBV5-4 to TRBJ1-2; TRBD1 aligns across 9 bases. Germline lookup yields CDR1 SGHNT and CDR2 YYREEE (reference sequence). The CDR3 has 13 amino acids. CDR3 sequence reads: CASSSDKGQGNRF. DNA for the CDR3: TGTGCCAGCAGCTCGGATAAGGGACAGGGTAACCGCTTC. The variable domain in full, completed from reference TRBV5-4 and TRBJ1-2, reads ETGVTQSPTHLIKTRGQQVTLRCSSQSGHNTVSWYQQALGQGPQFIFQYYREEENGRGNFPPRFSGLQFPNYSSELNVNALELDDSALYLCASSSDKGQGNRFGSGTRLTVV.

This CDR3 is CASSFAGAGDTQYF. CDR3 nucleotides: TGCGCCAGCAGCTTCGCAGGGGCGGGAGATACGCAGTATTTT. The chain couples TRBV5-1 to TRBJ2-3; possible D gene TRBD1, 6 bases. Per the germline V gene, CDR1 is SGHRS and CDR2 is YFSETQ. The CDR3 totals 14 residues. Trimming left V 2 bases short and J 5 bases short, with 12 bases between.

The V call is TRBV6-1, the J call TRBJ2-1; D is possibly TRBD2 (7 bases). Germline V gene sequence: CDR1 MNHNS, CDR2 SASEGT. The ends were cut back, 4 bases at V and 0 bases at J, with 13 bases in the middle. The CDR3 runs 16 residues. CDR3 sequence (DNA): TGTGCCAGCAGTGCCACCGGGGGGCGCTCCTACAATGAGCAGTTCTTC. Encoded protein: CASSATGGRSYNEQFF.

The rearrangement links TRBV11-2 to TRBJ2-2, with 7 bases identical to TRBD2. The CDR3 length is 16 residues. Germline CDR1 SGHAT, CDR2 FQNNGV. Trimming at V came to 0 bases and at J to 3 bases, leaving 4 bases not matched to a gene. This CDR3 is CASSLEGGSYTGELFF. The CDR3 DNA follows: TGTGCCAGCAGCTTAGAAGGCGGGAGCTACACCGGGGAGCTGTTTTTT.

The rearrangement uses TRBV11-2 and TRBJ2-3; maybe TRBD2 (6 bases). There are 15 residues in the CDR3. V lost 6 bases and J 2 bases, leaving 15 bases between the germline ends. Germline CDR1 and CDR2: SGHAT and FQNNGV. The CDR3 loop is CASSRDGGNTDTQYF. CDR3 DNA: TGTGCCAGCAGTCGGGACGGGGGTAACACAGATACGCAGTATTTT.

The V and J genes are TRBV5-1 and TRBJ2-3, with no clear D. Trimming cost V 0 bases and J 0 bases, with 11 bases left between them. The CDR3 sequence is 16 residues long. Germline V CDR1 and CDR2: SGHRS, YFSETQ. The CDR3 region has the DNA TGCGCCAGCAGCTTGGGGGTTTCCGCTAGCACAGATACGCAGTATTTT. It codes for CASSLGVSASTDTQYF.

The V call is TRBV10-3, the J call TRBJ2-5; D may be TRBD2 (6 bases). V shed 10 bases and J shed 1 base, with 19 bases lying between them. This CDR3 spans 15 amino acids. CDR1 is ENHRY and CDR2 is SYGVKD in the germline V gene. DNA of the CDR3: TGTGCCACCTGCGGAGGGCTTTTATCCCAAGAGACCCAGTACTTC. This codes for CATCGGLLSQETQYF.

The chain combines TRBV18 with TRBJ2-5; no clear D. This CDR3 is 16 amino acids long. In germline, CDR1 is KGHSH, CDR2 LQKENI. Between the trimmed V and J ends, which lost 2 bases and 0 bases, there was a span of 13 bases. This chain's CDR3 is CASSPRLQQYQETQYF. The CDR3 DNA reads TGTGCCAGCTCACCAAGGTTACAGCAGTACCAAGAGACCCAGTACTTC.

This clone occurred once. V gene TRBV5-4 combines with J gene TRBJ2-2; 7 bases are shared with TRBD2. The CDR3 totals 18 residues. Germline loops: CDR1 SGHNT, CDR2 YYREEE (reference sequence). Trimming cost V 3 bases and J 1 base; bases outside gene matches: 12. The CDR3 bases are TGTGCCAGCAGCTCACGAAAATCTAGCGGTTGGAACACCGGGGAGCTGTTTTTT. Its translation is CASSSRKSSGWNTGELFF.

This clone came up once. The rearrangement uses TRBV6-1 and TRBJ1-1; 10 bases line up with TRBD1. CDR1 MNHNS and CDR2 SASEGT come from the germline V gene. The CDR3 length is 14 residues. The ends lost 8 bases at V and 3 bases at J; junction bases unmatched: 6. CDR3 bases: TGTGCCAGCGACAGGGGGCAGGGGGACACTGAAGCTTTCTTT. As protein: CASDRGQGDTEAFF.